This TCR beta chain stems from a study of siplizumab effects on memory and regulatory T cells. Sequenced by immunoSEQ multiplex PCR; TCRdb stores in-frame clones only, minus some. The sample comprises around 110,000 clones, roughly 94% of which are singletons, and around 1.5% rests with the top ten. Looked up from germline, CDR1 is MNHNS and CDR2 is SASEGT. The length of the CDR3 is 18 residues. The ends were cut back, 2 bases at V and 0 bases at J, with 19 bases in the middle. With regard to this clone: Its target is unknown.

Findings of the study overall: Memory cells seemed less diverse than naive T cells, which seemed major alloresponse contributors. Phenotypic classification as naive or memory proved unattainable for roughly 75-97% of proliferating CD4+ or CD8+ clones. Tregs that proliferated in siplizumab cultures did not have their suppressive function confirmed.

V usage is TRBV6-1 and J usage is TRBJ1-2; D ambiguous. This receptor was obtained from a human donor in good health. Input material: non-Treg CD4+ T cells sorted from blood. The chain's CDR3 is CASSESPGIDTTNYGYTF. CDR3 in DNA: TGTGCCAGCAGTGAATCACCAGGCATCGACACGACTAACTATGGCTACACCTTC.